This entry is about one T cell receptor (beta chain). Its antigen remains unknown. V was clipped by 5 bases and J by 1 base; unmatched bases: 5. Germline V gene data show CDR1 as SGHTA and CDR2 as FQGNSA. This CDR3 is built from 15 residues. The entry originates in a study of cytomegalovirus exposure and HLA in healthy donors. Regarding the study as a whole: The availability of immune exposure information extended only to CMV serostatus. Among the CMV-associated chains, three were confirmed in vitro as specific for CMV antigens. Across donors, presence/absence analyses took sequencing depth to be roughly uniform. Most TCR sequences were seen very rarely across donors, but some public TCRs occurred in many.

Both 60 Vbeta primers and 13 Jbeta primers went into the PCR. Measured with immunoSEQ multiplex PCR; TCRdb has only the in-frame clones, and not every one. The sample contains over 100,000 clones, less than 85% of which appear only once. The V gene is TRBV7-2, the J gene TRBJ2-7; the match to TRBD2 covers 10 bases. Sequencing input: PBMCs. The sequence derives from a man in his forties in good health and CMV-seronegative. CDR3 amino acids: CASSTRLAGSYEQYF. CDR3 nucleotides: TGTGCCAGCAGCACCCGACTAGCGGGTTCCTACGAGCAGTACTTC.